The 27 T cell receptor beta chains in this list originate from one sample, sequenced in a study of blood T cell repertoires in COVID-19. Data came from immunoSEQ multiplex PCR; TCRdb stores just in-frame clones and leaves some out. The data hold a few hundred thousand clones, with 70% to 90% observed a single time. Input material: peripheral blood. Receptor source: a woman in her twenties or thirties with COVID-19, enrolled during active disease.

This clone was counted between two and nine times. The rearrangement joins TRBV4-1 to TRBJ2-1; the match to TRBD2 covers 10 bases. The CDR3 length is 17 residues. CDR1 is MGHRA, CDR2 YSYEKL, per germline. Trimming took 0 bases from V and 9 from J; bases not matched to a gene: 11. The CDR3 protein is CASSQDLGSGRGGEQFF. CDR3 bases: TGCGCCAGCAGCCAAGATCTAGGAAGCGGGAGGGGGGGTGAGCAGTTCTTC.

The gene calls are TRBV10-3 and TRBJ1-5; the match to TRBD1 covers 7 bases. The CDR3 spans 18 residues. Germline CDR1 is ENHRY and CDR2 is SYGVKD. The trim removed 2 bases at V and 0 bases at J, leaving 10 bases unmatched. CDR3 DNA sequence: TGTGCCATCAGTGAGGGGACAGACAAAGTTTATAGCAATCAGCCCCAGCATTTT. Translating it yields CAISEGTDKVYSNQPQHF.

J is TRBJ2-7 and V is TRBV7-9, with D unclear. The CDR3 is made up of 12 amino acids. Per the germline V gene, CDR1 is SEHNR and CDR2 is FQNEAQ (reference sequence). Trimming stripped 1 base from V and 6 bases from J, with 7 bases between. The CDR3 DNA is TGTGCCAGCAGCTTAGTTTCTCTCGAGCAGTACTTC. Encoded protein: CASSLVSLEQYF.

The chain carries TRBV14 and TRBJ1-6, with 8 bases that match TRBD1. This CDR3 has 17 residues. Trimming cost V 0 bases and J 4 bases; bases outside gene matches: 5. CDR1 is SGHDN, CDR2 FVKESK, per germline. The CDR3 spells CASSQERQGLYNSPLHF. The CDR3 DNA follows: TGTGCCAGCAGCCAAGAAAGACAGGGGCTGTATAATTCACCCCTCCACTTT.

The rearrangement links TRBV2 to TRBJ2-1; possible D gene TRBD2, 6 bases. Trimming stripped 1 base from V and 9 bases from J, with 10 bases between. The CDR3 has 13 residues. Germline V gene data show CDR1 as SNHLY and CDR2 as FYNNEI. CDR3 DNA sequence: TGTGCCAGCAGTGAAGTGGAGGGCAGTGAGCAGTTCTTC. Its protein product is CASSEVEGSEQFF.

This clone was seen just once. The gene calls are TRBV7-9 and TRBJ2-3, with 7 bases lining up with TRBD1. Germline values: CDR1 SEHNR, CDR2 FQNEAQ (reference sequence). V shed 5 bases, J shed 2 bases, and the junction held 13 bases outside the gene matches. CDR3 length: 17 amino acids. This CDR3 reads CASSKPQYRGFTDTQYF. CDR3 DNA sequence: TGTGCCAGCAGCAAGCCCCAATACAGGGGTTTCACAGATACGCAGTATTTT.

This clone was detected only a few times. J is TRBJ1-1 and V is TRBV7-2; 7 positions agree with TRBD1. The CDR3 extends over 16 amino acids. In germline, CDR1 is SGHTA, CDR2 FQGNSA. V trimming: 5 bases; J trimming: 1 base; junction bases outside the gene matches: 10. The CDR3 DNA sequence: TGTGCCAGCAGCCGCCAGGGACAGTCAACGAACACTGAAGCTTTCTTT. Protein sequence: CASSRQGQSTNTEAFF.

This clone was detected once. The chain uses TRBV5-6 and TRBJ2-3; the match to TRBD2 covers 7 bases. Germline V gene lookup returns CDR1 SGHDT and CDR2 YYEEEE. The CDR3 totals 14 residues. V trimming: 1 base; J trimming: 8 bases; junction bases outside the gene matches: 7. The CDR3 loop reads CASSLRGSRVTQYF. CDR3 in DNA: TGTGCCAGCAGCTTGCGCGGGAGTCGTGTTACGCAGTATTTT. Looking up the rest from reference TRBV5-6 and TRBJ2-3 gives the full variable domain: DAGVTQSPTHLIKTRGQQVTLRCSPKSGHDTVSWYQQALGQGPQFIFQYYEEEERQRGNFPDRFSGHQFPNYSSELNVNALLLGDSALYLCASSLRGSRVTQYFGPGTRLTVL.

This chain links TRBV3-1 (or the pseudogene TRBV3-2) with TRBJ2-1; 8 positions match TRBD2. The CDR3 extends over 14 amino acids. J gave up 7 bases and V 0 bases, and 2 bases lay outside the gene matches. Germline CDR1 LGHDT, CDR2 YNNKEL (reference sequence). As DNA, the CDR3 is TGTGCCAGCAGCCAAGACTTAGCGGGAAATGAGCAGTTCTTC. This gives the protein CASSQDLAGNEQFF.

This clone occurred once. This chain connects TRBV7-9 to TRBJ2-3; D ambiguous. The length of the CDR3 is 13 residues. Trimming took off 1 base at V and 3 bases at J, with 5 bases between the two ends. CDR1 and CDR2 from the germline V gene are SEHNR and FQNEAQ (reference sequence). CDR3 residues: CASSLVSTDTQYF. CDR3 nucleotides: TGTGCCAGCAGCTTAGTATCGACAGATACGCAGTATTTT.

In its sample, this clone was seen a few times. V usage is TRBV6-6 and J usage is TRBJ2-7; tentative D call: TRBD2 (6 bases). Germline-derived CDR1 and CDR2 are MNHNY and SVGAGI (reference sequence). The CDR3 sequence is 12 residues long. Trimming shortened V by 6 bases and J by 4 bases, and 10 bases separated the two germline ends. The CDR3 here is CASSGREYEQYV. DNA for the CDR3: TGTGCCAGCAGCGGCCGGGAGTACGAGCAGTACGTC.

The rearrangement links TRBV12-3 or TRBV12-4 to TRBJ1-1; TRBD1 matches at 7 bases. The CDR3 consists of 13 residues. With V trimmed by 4 bases and J by 7 bases, 6 bases remained unmatched. CDR3 protein: CASSSGTEVEAFF. CDR3 nucleotides: TGTGCCAGCAGTTCCGGGACAGAGGTTGAAGCTTTCTTT.

This chain uses TRBV2 with TRBJ1-2, with TRBD1 as a possible D gene (5 bases). Germline values: CDR1 SNHLY, CDR2 FYNNEI. The CDR3 is made up of 15 amino acids. Trimming shortened V by 4 bases and J by 2 bases, and 14 bases separated the two germline ends. The CDR3 here is CASSAGHAGNYGYTF. CDR3 in DNA: TGTGCCAGCAGTGCAGGGCACGCAGGAAACTATGGCTACACCTTC.

This clone appeared once. The chain recombines TRBV7-2 with TRBJ2-2; D may be TRBD2 (7 bases). The CDR3 covers 15 residues. The V gene's germline CDR1 is SGHTA and CDR2 FQGNSA. Trimming pared 3 bases from V and 6 bases from J, leaving 14 bases between. As DNA, the CDR3 is TGTGCCAGCAGCTTTCAGTGGGGGGGCTCCGGGGAGCTGTTTTTT. Translating it yields CASSFQWGGSGELFF.

In its sample, this clone was seen once. The rearrangement uses TRBV9 and TRBJ1-4; 7 bases are a match to TRBD1. This CDR3 spans 15 amino acids. Trimming took 3 bases from V and 3 from J; bases not matched to a gene: 5. Germline V gene lookup returns CDR1 SGDLS and CDR2 YYNGEE. The CDR3 spells CASSEGQAANEKLFF. The CDR3 DNA sequence: TGTGCCAGCAGCGAAGGACAGGCTGCTAATGAAAAACTGTTTTTT.

CDR3 nucleotides: TGTGCCAGCTCCCCCGGGACTAGCGGGGTCAATGAGCAGTTCTTC. It yields the protein CASSPGTSGVNEQFF. This chain uses TRBV6-4 with TRBJ2-1, with 13 bases identical to TRBD2. The CDR3 is made up of 15 amino acids. The V and J ends lost 8 bases and 6 bases, in that order; junction bases with no gene match: 7. Germline V gives CDR1 MRHNA, CDR2 SNTAGT.

This rearrangement joins TRBV7-2 to TRBJ2-2, with 9 bases aligning to TRBD1. Germline V gene data show CDR1 as SGHTA and CDR2 as FQGNSA. The CDR3 has 16 residues. V dropped 5 bases and J dropped 5; count of bases not matched to a gene: 9. CDR3 region: CASSPGGQGRTGELFF. The CDR3 nucleotides read TGTGCCAGCAGCCCTGGGGGACAGGGACGAACCGGGGAGCTGTTTTTT.

The chain is built from TRBV11-2 and TRBJ1-6; 8 nucleotides match TRBD1. This CDR3 has 14 amino acids. Germline-derived CDR1 and CDR2 are SGHAT and FQNNGV. V shed 5 bases and J 8 bases; nucleotides not matched to a gene: 5. The CDR3 region is CASSPGQGDSPLHF. Here the CDR3 DNA reads TGTGCCAGCAGCCCAGGACAGGGAGATTCACCCCTCCACTTT.

Note on this clone: Other DNA sequences in this specimen translate into the identical CDR3. The gene calls are TRBV2 and TRBJ2-3, with D hard to call. The germline V and J ends were trimmed by 6 bases and 2 bases, with 6 bases remaining between them. CDR3 size: 12 residues. Germline V gene data show CDR1 as SNHLY and CDR2 as FYNNEI. The DNA for the CDR3 is TGTGCCAGCAGCGACAACACAGATACGCAGTATTTT. This sequence encodes CASSDNTDTQYF.

V usage is TRBV7-9 and J usage is TRBJ1-2; D call uncertain. Germline assignment: CDR1 SEHNR and CDR2 FQNEAQ (reference sequence). V was cut by 5 bases and J by 2 bases, with 9 bases left in between. The CDR3 extends over 13 amino acids. The CDR3 here is CASSQLQNYGYTF. The CDR3 coding sequence is TGTGCCAGCAGCCAACTACAAAACTATGGCTACACCTTC.

The chain is built from TRBV10-2 and TRBJ2-7; 8 nucleotides match TRBD2. Per the germline V gene, CDR1 is WSHSY and CDR2 is SAAADI. V lost 1 base to trimming and J lost 0 bases; unmatched junction nucleotides: 8. This CDR3 has 17 residues. This CDR3 is CASSELVAGPSSYEQYF. CDR3 DNA: TGCGCCAGCAGTGAGTTGGTAGCGGGGCCTAGCTCCTACGAGCAGTACTTC.

This chain links TRBV3-1 (or the pseudogene TRBV3-2) with TRBJ2-2; the match to TRBD2 covers 12 bases. Germline trimming cut 5 bases from V and 2 bases from J; bases unmatched to any gene: 9. This CDR3 comprises 18 residues. CDR1 LGHDT and CDR2 YNNKEL come from the germline V gene (reference sequence). The CDR3, as DNA: TGTGCCAGCAGCTCCGGACTAGCGGGATCCCGTAACACCGGGGAGCTGTTTTTT. It yields the protein CASSSGLAGSRNTGELFF.

The CDR3 loop reads CASSESLSSEDTDTQYF. CDR3 sequence (DNA): TGTGCCAGCAGTGAATCGCTGTCTAGCGAGGACACAGATACGCAGTATTTT. The chain uses TRBV2 and TRBJ2-3, with D tentatively TRBD2 (6 bases). Deletions cut 2 bases from V and 2 bases from J, with 17 bases between. This CDR3 is built from 17 residues. The germline gives CDR1 SNHLY, CDR2 FYNNEI.

The rearrangement links TRBV11-3 to TRBJ2-2; 7 positions agree with TRBD2. The length of the CDR3 is 13 residues. The V gene's germline CDR1 is SGHNT and CDR2 YENEEA. V lost 6 bases, J lost 4 bases, and 2 bases stayed unmatched. In DNA form, the CDR3 reads TGTGCCAGCAGTCGGACTAGCACCGGGGAGCTGTTTTTT. This encodes CASSRTSTGELFF.

A word on this clone: At the DNA level, this CDR3 is encoded by other sequences in the same sample as well. The gene calls are TRBV2 and TRBJ2-3; 8 bases are a match to TRBD2. V dropped 6 bases and J dropped 1; count of bases not matched to a gene: 6. The length of the CDR3 is 15 residues. The V gene's germline CDR1 is SNHLY and CDR2 FYNNEI. In DNA form, the CDR3 reads TGTGCCAGCAGACTAACTAGCGGTGGCACAGATACGCAGTATTTT. Translation: CASRLTSGGTDTQYF.

The rearrangement joins TRBV4-3 to TRBJ1-2; D is unresolved. The CDR3 is made up of 15 amino acids. Germline V gene lookup returns CDR1 LGHNA and CDR2 YSLEER. V gave up 0 bases and J gave up 6 bases, with 14 bases separating them. The CDR3 protein is CASSQDGGPGDGYTF. In nucleotides, the CDR3 is TGCGCCAGCAGCCAAGACGGTGGGCCGGGAGATGGCTACACCTTC.

The rearrangement joins TRBV6-2 or TRBV6-3 to TRBJ2-4; weak D call: TRBD1 (6 bases). The V gene's germline CDR1 is MNHEY and CDR2 SVGEGT. The V gene lost 5 bases and the J gene lost 0 bases, with 11 bases spanning the gap. This CDR3 is 15 amino acids long. CDR3 nucleotide sequence: TGTGCCAGCAGTCCGGACAGACTAGCCAAAAACATTCAGTACTTC. It codes for CASSPDRLAKNIQYF.